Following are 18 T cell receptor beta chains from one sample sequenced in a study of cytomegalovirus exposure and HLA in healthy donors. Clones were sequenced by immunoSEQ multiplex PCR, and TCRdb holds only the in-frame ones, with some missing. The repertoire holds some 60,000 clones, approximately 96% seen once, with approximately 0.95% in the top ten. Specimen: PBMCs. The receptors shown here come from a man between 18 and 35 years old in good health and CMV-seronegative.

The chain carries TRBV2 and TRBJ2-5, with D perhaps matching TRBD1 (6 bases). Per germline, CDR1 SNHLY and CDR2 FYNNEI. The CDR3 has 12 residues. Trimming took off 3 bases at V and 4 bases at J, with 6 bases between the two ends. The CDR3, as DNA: TGTGCCAGCAGTGACAGGGGAGAGACCCAGTACTTC. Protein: CASSDRGETQYF.

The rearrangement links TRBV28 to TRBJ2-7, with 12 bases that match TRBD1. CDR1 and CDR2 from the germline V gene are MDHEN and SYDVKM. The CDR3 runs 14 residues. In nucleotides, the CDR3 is TGTGCCAGCAGTTTGTGTAGCCGGGACAGGGGGCGAGGAGTC. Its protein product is CASSLCSRDRGRGV.

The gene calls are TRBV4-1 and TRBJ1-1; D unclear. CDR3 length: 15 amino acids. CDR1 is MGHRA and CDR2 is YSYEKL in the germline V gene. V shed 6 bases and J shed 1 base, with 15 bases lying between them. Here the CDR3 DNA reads TGCGCCAGCAGGTGGAGCGGGGAGTCGAACACTGAAGCTTTCTTT. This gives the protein CASRWSGESNTEAFF.

CDR3 region: CASSPRASGTSYEQYF. DNA of the CDR3: TGTGCCAGCAGTCCTCGGGCTAGCGGCACCTCCTACGAGCAGTACTTC. The V gene is TRBV2, the J gene TRBJ2-7, with 7 nucleotides matching TRBD2. The CDR3 has 16 residues. CDR1 is SNHLY and CDR2 is FYNNEI in the germline V gene. V trimming: 5 bases; J trimming: 0 bases; junction bases outside the gene matches: 10.

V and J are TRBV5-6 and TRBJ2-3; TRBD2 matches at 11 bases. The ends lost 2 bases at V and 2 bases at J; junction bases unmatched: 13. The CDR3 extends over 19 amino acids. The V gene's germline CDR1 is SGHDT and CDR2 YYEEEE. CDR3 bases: TGTGCCAGCAGCTTAACTAGCGGGAGACCTATCCTAATCACAGATACGCAGTATTTT. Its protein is CASSLTSGRPILITDTQYF.

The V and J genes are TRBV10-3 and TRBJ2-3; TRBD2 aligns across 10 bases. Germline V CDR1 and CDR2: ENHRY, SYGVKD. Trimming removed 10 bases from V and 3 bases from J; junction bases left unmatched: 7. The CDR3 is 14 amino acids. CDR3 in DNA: TGTGCCACCTGGTCTAGCGGGAGTACAGATACGCAGTATTTT. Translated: CATWSSGSTDTQYF.

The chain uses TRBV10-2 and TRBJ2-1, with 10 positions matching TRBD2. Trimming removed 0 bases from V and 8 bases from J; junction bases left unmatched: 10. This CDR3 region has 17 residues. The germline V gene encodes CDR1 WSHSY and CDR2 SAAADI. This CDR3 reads CASSESHALAGVHEQFF. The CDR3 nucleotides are TGCGCCAGCAGTGAGTCCCACGCCCTAGCGGGAGTGCATGAGCAGTTCTTC.

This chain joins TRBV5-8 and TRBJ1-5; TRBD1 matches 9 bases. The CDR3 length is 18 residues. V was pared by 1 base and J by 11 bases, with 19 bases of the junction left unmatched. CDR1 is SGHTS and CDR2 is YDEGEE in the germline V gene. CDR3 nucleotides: TGTGCCAGCAGCTTGCCCGGACAGGGGCCTCCCACAATAAAGGCCCAGCATTTT. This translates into CASSLPGQGPPTIKAQHF.

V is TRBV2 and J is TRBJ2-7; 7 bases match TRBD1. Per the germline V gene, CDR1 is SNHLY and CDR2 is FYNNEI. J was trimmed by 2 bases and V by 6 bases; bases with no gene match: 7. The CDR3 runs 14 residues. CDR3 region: CASRGTDLPYEQYF. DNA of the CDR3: TGTGCCAGCAGAGGGACAGACCTACCCTACGAGCAGTACTTC.

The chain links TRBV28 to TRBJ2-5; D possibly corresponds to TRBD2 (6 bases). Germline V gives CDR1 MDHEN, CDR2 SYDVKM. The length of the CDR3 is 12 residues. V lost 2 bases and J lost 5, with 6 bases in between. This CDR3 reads CASSLLAETQYF. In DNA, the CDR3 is TGTGCCAGCAGTTTACTAGCGGAGACCCAGTACTTC.

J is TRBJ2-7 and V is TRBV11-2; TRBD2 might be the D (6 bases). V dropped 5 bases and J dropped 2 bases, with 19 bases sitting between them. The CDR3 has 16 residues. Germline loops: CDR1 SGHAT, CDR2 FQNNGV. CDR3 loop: CASSPTFGVAAYEQYF. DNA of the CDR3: TGTGCCAGCAGCCCAACCTTCGGGGTAGCGGCCTACGAGCAGTACTTC.

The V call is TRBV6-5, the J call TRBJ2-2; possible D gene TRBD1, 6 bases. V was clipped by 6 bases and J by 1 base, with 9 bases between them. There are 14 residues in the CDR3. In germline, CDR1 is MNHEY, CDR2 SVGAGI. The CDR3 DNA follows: TGTGCCAGCAGATCGGACAGGAACACCGGGGAGCTGTTTTTT. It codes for CASRSDRNTGELFF.

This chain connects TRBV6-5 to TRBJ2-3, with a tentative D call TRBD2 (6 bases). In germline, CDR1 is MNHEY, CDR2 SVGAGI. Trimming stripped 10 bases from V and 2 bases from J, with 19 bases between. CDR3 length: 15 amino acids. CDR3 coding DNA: TGTGCCACCAAAGCGGGCCTGGGGGTCACAGATACGCAGTATTTT. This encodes CATKAGLGVTDTQYF.

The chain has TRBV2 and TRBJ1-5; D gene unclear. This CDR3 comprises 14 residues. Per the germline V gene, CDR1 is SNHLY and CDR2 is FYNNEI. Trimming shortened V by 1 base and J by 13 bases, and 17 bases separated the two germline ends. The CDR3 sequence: CASSEEFSVGSQHF. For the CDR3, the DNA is TGTGCCAGCAGTGAAGAGTTTAGCGTAGGGTCTCAGCATTTT. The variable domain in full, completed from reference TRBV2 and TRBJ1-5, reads EPEVTQTPSHQVTQMGQEVILRCVPISNHLYFYWYRQILGQKVEFLVSFYNNEISEKSEIFDDQFSVERPDGSNFTLKIRSTKLEDSAMYFCASSEEFSVGSQHFGDGTRLSIL.

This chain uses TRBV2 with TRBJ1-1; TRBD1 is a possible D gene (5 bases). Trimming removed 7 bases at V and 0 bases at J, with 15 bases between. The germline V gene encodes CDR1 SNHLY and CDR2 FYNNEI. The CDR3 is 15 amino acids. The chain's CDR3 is CASNSMGQMNTEAFF. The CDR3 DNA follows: TGTGCCAGCAATTCGATGGGGCAGATGAACACTGAAGCTTTCTTT.

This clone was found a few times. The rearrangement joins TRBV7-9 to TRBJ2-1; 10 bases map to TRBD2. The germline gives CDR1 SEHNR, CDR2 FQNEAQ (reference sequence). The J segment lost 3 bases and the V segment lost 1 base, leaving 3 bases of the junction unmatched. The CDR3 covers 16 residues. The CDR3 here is CASSLVGLADYNEQFF. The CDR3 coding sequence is TGTGCCAGCAGCTTAGTCGGACTAGCGGACTACAATGAGCAGTTCTTC.

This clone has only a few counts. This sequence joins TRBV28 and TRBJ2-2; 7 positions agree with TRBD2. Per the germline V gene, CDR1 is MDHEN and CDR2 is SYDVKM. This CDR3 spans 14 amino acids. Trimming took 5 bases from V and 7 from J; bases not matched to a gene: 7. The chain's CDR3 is CASSKREGVGELFF. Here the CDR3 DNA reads TGTGCCAGCAGTAAGCGGGAAGGCGTCGGGGAGCTGTTTTTT.

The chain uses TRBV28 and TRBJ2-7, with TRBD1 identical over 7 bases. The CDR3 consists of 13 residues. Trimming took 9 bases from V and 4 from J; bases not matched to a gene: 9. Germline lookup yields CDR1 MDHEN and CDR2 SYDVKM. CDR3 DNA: TGTGCCAGTAGGGGGACAGACCTTTACGAGCAGTACTTC. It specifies CASRGTDLYEQYF. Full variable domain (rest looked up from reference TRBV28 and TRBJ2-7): DVKVTQSSRYLVKRTGEKVFLECVQDMDHENMFWYRQDPGLGLRLIYFSYDVKMKEKGDIPEGYSVSREKKERFSLILESASTNQTSMYLCASRGTDLYEQYFGPGTRLTVT.